These T cell receptor beta chains were read from a single sample in a study of response to subunit inactivated influenza vaccine. In TCRdb, the RT-PCR reads were re-called with MiXCR into one record per CDR3 protein. The sample includes a few hundred thousand distinct CDR3 sequences, 21% of them seen just once. The sample was PBMCs from blood, taken about 20 months after vaccination. The receptors here all came from a man between 50 and 70 years old who received an inactivated influenza vaccine. The CDR3 runs from the conserved cysteine through the conserved F or W. D genes are given only for firm matches. Size values are once, few and many counts, or a class for expanded clones, and some rows have none.

CDR3 protein: CASSLQVSNQPQHF; CDR3 DNA: TGTGCCAGCAGCTTACAGGTCAGCAATCAGCCCCAGCATTTT; clone size: .; V gene: TRBV7-2; J gene: TRBJ1-5; D gene: .
CDR3 protein: CASSLVGTGQFTDTQYF; CDR3 DNA: TGCGCCAGCAGCTTGGTGGGGACAGGGCAGTTCACAGATACGCAGTATTTT; clone size: .; V gene: TRBV5-1; J gene: TRBJ2-3; D gene: TRBD1
CDR3 protein: CATSRALAGGLSYEQYF; CDR3 DNA: TGTGCCACCAGCAGAGCACTAGCGGGGGGGCTATCGTACGAGCAGTACTTC; clone size: few; V gene: TRBV15; J gene: TRBJ2-7; D gene: TRBD2
CDR3 protein: CASNSGGLAISYNEQFF; CDR3 DNA: TGTGCCAGCAATAGCGGGGGGCTTGCCATCTCCTACAATGAGCAGTTCTTC; clone size: few; V gene: TRBV28; J gene: TRBJ2-1; D gene: TRBD2
CDR3 protein: CSARPQAPYQPQHF; CDR3 DNA: TGCAGTGCTAGACCACAGGCGCCCTATCAGCCCCAGCATTTT; clone size: .; V gene: TRBV20-1; J gene: TRBJ1-5; D gene: .
CDR3 protein: CASSPGSGRYEQYF; CDR3 DNA: TGCGCCAGCAGCCCAGGTAGCGGGAGATACGAGCAGTACTTC; clone size: .; V gene: TRBV4-3; J gene: TRBJ2-7; D gene: TRBD2
CDR3 protein: CASSHTTSGGTITGELFF; CDR3 DNA: TGTGCCAGCAGCCACACGACTAGCGGGGGGACAATCACCGGGGAGCTGTTTTTT; clone size: many; V gene: TRBV14; J gene: TRBJ2-2; D gene: TRBD2
CDR3 protein: CSALAPLAGVRGELFF; CDR3 DNA: TGCAGTGCTCTGGCCCCGCTAGCGGGGGTTAGAGGGGAGCTGTTTTTT; clone size: few; V gene: TRBV20-1; J gene: TRBJ2-2; D gene: TRBD2
CDR3 protein: CASAPWQLMKNCFF; CDR3 DNA: .; clone size: few; V gene: TRBV7-2; J gene: TRBJ1-4; D gene: .
CDR3 protein: CASSLSGETQYF; CDR3 DNA: TGCGCCAGCAGCTTAAGCGGGGAGACCCAGTACTTC; clone size: few; V gene: TRBV5-1; J gene: TRBJ2-5; D gene: .
CDR3 protein: CASSSRQGLTDTQYF; CDR3 DNA: TGTGCCAGCAGCTCCCGACAGGGTTTAACAGATACGCAGTATTTT; clone size: .; V gene: TRBV5-5; J gene: TRBJ2-3; D gene: TRBD1
CDR3 protein: CASSSSPHNRGETQYF; CDR3 DNA: TGCGCCAGCAGCTCATCCCCTCACAACCGGGGAGAGACCCAGTACTTC; clone size: .; V gene: TRBV5-1; J gene: TRBJ2-5; D gene: .
CDR3 protein: CASSLGQGVSYEQYF; CDR3 DNA: TGCGCCAGCAGCTTGGGACAGGGGGTCTCCTACGAGCAGTACTTC; clone size: few; V gene: TRBV5-1; J gene: TRBJ2-7; D gene: TRBD1
CDR3 protein: CSAQSGRGEQFF; CDR3 DNA: TGCAGTGCTCAAAGCGGGAGGGGTGAGCAGTTCTTC; clone size: few; V gene: TRBV20-1; J gene: TRBJ2-1; D gene: TRBD2
CDR3 protein: CASNMGPPNEKLFF; CDR3 DNA: TGTGCCAGCAATATGGGGCCACCGAATGAAAAACTGTTTTTT; clone size: .; V gene: TRBV7-6; J gene: TRBJ1-4; D gene: .
CDR3 protein: CASSYPKGRKDTEAFF; CDR3 DNA: TGTGCCAGCAGTTATCCCAAGGGCCGCAAGGACACTGAAGCTTTCTTT; clone size: .; V gene: TRBV6-2/TRBV6-3; J gene: TRBJ1-1; D gene: .
CDR3 protein: CASSLVSSGVGETQYF; CDR3 DNA: TGTGCCAGCAGCTTAGTCAGTAGCGGGGTGGGAGAGACCCAGTACTTC; clone size: few; V gene: TRBV7-8; J gene: TRBJ2-5; D gene: TRBD2
CDR3 protein: CSARTSGRSSYEQYF; CDR3 DNA: TGCAGTGCTAGAACTAGCGGGCGAAGCTCCTACGAGCAGTACTTC; clone size: .; V gene: TRBV20-1; J gene: TRBJ2-7; D gene: TRBD2
CDR3 protein: CATSRPRRGGNEKLFF; CDR3 DNA: TGTGCCACCAGCAGACCCCGCCGGGGGGGAAATGAAAAACTGTTTTTT; clone size: few; V gene: TRBV15; J gene: TRBJ1-4; D gene: .
CDR3 protein: CASSYWTGGDEQYF; CDR3 DNA: TGCGCCAGCAGCTACTGGACAGGGGGCGACGAGCAGTACTTC; clone size: .; V gene: TRBV5-1; J gene: TRBJ2-7; D gene: TRBD1
CDR3 protein: CSARDSGGSTEAFF; CDR3 DNA: TGCAGTGCTAGAGATTCGGGAGGGAGCACTGAAGCTTTCTTT; clone size: many; V gene: TRBV20-1; J gene: TRBJ1-1; D gene: .
CDR3 protein: CASRVSQGPSYEQYF; CDR3 DNA: TGTGCCAGCAGGGTTTCACAAGGGCCCTCCTACGAGCAGTACTTC; clone size: .; V gene: TRBV28; J gene: TRBJ2-7; D gene: .
CDR3 protein: CASSTRTAAQETQYF; CDR3 DNA: TGTGCCAGCAGCACAAGGACGGCAGCCCAAGAGACCCAGTACTTC; clone size: .; V gene: TRBV5-4; J gene: TRBJ2-5; D gene: .
CDR3 protein: CASSQDASNYGYTF; CDR3 DNA: TGCGCCAGCAGCCAAGATGCCTCTAACTATGGCTACACCTTC; clone size: many; V gene: TRBV4-3; J gene: TRBJ1-2; D gene: .